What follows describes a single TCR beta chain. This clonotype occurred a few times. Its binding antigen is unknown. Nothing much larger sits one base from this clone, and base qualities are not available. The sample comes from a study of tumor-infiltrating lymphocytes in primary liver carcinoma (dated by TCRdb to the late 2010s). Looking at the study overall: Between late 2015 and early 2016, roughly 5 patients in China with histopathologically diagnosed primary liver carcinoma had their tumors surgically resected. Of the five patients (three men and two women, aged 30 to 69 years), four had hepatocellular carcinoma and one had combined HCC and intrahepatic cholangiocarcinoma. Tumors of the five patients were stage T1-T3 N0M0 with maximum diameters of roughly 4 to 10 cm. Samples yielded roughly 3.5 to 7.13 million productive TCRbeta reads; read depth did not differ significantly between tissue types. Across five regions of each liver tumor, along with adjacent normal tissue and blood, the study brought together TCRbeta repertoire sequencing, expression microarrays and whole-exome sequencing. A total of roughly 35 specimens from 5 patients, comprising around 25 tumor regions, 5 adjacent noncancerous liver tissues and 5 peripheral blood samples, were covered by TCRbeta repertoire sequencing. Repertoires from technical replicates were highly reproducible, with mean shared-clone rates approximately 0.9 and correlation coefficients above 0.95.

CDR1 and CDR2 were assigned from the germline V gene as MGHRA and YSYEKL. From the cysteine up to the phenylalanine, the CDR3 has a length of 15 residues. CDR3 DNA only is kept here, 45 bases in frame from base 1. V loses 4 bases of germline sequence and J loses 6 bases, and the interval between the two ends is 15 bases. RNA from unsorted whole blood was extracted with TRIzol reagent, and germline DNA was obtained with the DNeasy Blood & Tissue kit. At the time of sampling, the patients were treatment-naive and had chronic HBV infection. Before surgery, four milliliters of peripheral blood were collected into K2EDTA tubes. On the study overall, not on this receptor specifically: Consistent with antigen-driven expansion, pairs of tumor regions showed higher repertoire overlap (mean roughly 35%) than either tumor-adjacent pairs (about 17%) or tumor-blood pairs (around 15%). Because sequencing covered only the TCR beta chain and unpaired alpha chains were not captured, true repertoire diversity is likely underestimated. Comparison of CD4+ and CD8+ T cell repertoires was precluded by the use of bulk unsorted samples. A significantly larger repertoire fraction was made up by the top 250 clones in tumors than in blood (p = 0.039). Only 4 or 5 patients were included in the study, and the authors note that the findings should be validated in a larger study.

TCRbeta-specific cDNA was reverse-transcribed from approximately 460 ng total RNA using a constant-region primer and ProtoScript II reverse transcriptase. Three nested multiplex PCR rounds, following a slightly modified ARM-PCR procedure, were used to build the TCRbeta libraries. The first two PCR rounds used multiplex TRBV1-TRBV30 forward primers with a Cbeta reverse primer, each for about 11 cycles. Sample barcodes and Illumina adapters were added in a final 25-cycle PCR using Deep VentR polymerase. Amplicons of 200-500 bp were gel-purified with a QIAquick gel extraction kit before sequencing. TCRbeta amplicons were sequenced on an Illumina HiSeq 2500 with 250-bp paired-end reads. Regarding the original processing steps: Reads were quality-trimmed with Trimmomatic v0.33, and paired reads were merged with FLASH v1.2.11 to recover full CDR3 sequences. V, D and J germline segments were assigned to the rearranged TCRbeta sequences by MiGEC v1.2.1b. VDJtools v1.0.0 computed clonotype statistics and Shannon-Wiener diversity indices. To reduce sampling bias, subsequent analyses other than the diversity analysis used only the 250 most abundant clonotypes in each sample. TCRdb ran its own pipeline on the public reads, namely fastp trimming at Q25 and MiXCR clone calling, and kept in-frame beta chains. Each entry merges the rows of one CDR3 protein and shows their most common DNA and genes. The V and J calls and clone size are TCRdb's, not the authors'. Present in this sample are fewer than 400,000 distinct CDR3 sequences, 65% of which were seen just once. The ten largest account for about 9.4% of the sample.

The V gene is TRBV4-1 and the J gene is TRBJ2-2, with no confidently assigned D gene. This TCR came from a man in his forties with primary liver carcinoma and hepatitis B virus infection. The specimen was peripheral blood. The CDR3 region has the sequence CASSRDTSAPGELFF. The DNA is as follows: TGCGCCAGCAGCCGAGACACTTCGGCGCCCGGGGAGCTGTTTTTT.